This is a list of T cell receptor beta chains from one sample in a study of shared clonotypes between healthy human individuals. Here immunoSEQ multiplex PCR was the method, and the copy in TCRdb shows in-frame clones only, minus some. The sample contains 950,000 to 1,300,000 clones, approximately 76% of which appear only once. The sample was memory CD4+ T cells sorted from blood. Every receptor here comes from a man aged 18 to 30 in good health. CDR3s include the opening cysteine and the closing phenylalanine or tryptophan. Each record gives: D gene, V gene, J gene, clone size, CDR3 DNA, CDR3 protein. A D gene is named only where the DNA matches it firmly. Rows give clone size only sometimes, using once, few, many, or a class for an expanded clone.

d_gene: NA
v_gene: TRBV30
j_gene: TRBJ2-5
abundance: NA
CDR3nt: TGTGCCTGGAGTGTGTTGGAGACCCAGTACTTC
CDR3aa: CAWSVLETQYF

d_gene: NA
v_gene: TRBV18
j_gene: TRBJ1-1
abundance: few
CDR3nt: TGTGCCAGCTCACCACTCGCCGCGCAGGGACAAGCTTTCTTT
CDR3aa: CASSPLAAQGQAFF

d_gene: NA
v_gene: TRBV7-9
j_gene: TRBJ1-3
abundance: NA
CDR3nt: TGTGCCAGCAGCCCACACGGAAACACCATATATTTT
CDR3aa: CASSPHGNTIYF

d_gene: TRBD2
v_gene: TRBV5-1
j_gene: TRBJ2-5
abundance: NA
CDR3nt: TGCGCCAGCAGCCTACAAGCGGGGGAGACCCAGTACTTC
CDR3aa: CASSLQAGETQYF

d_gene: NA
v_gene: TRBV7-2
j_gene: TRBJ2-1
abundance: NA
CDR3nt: TGTGCCAGCAGCTTAGTGGGACTGACCCCGGGGAATGAGCAGTTCTTC
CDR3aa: CASSLVGLTPGNEQFF

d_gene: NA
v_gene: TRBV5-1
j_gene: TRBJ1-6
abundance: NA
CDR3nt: TGCGCCAGCAGCTTGGAGGCTGATTCACCCCTCCACTTT
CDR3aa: CASSLEADSPLHF

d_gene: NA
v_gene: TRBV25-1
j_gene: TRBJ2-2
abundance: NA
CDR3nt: TGTGCCAGCAGTGAATTGGACACCGGATACCGGGAGCTGTTTTTT
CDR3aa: CASSELDTGYRELFF

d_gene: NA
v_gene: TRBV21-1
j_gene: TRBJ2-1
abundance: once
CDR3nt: TGTGCCAGCAGCAAAGGAGGCCAGGACCTGGCCTACAATGAGCAGTTCTTC
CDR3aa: CASSKGGQDLAYNEQFF

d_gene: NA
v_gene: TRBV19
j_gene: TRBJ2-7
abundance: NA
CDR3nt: TGTGCCAGCCGAGGACCCGCGGACGAGCAGTACTTC
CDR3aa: CASRGPADEQYF

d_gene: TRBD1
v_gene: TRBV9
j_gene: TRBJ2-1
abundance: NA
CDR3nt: TGTGCCAGCAGCGCGGGGACAGGGCCCTACAATGAGCAGTTCTTC
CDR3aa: CASSAGTGPYNEQFF

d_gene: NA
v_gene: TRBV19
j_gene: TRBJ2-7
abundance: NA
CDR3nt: TGTGCCAGTAGTATCACGGTGGGGCACGAGCAGTACTTC
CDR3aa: CASSITVGHEQYF

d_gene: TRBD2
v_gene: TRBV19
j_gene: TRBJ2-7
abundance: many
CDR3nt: TGTGCCAGTAGTATGAGTCTAGCGGGAGGCGAGCAGTACTTC
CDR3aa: CASSMSLAGGEQYF

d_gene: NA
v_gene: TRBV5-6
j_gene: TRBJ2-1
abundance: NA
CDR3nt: TGTGCCAGCAGATTCCTACAGGGTTACAATGAGCAGTTCTTC
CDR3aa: CASRFLQGYNEQFF

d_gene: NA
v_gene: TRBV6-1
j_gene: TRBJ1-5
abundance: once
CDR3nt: TGTGCCAGCAGTGAAGCGTGGAGTAGCAATCAGCCCCAGCATTTT
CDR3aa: CASSEAWSSNQPQHF

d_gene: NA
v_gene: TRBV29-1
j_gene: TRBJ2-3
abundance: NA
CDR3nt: TGCAGCGTTATGGGATCCGAGAACACAGATACGCAGTATTTT
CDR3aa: CSVMGSENTDTQYF

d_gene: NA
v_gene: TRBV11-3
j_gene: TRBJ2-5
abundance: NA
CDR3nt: TGTGCCAGCAGCTTGGGCCCTGGGGGGACCCAGTACTTC
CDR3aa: CASSLGPGGTQYF

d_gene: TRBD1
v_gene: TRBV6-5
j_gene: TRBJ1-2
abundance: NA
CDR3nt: TGTGCCAGCAGCTACTCACAGGGGCTCCAGGATGGCTACACCTTC
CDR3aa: CASSYSQGLQDGYTF

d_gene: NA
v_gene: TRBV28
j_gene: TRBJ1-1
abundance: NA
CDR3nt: TGTGCCAGCAGGCGCAGCCTCGACAGAAACACTGAAGCTTTCTTT
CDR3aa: CASRRSLDRNTEAFF

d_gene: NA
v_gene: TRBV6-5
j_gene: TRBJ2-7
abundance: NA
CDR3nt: TGTGCCAGCAGCCTGACGCCGGGGCCCTACGAGCAGTACTTC
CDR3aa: CASSLTPGPYEQYF

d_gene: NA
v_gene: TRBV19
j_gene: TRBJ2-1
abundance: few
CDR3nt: TGTGCCAGTAGTATACAGGGATATGAGCAGTTCTTC
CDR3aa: CASSIQGYEQFF

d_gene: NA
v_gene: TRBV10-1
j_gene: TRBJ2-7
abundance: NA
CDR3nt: TGCGCCAGCAGGGTCCGAGTCTACGAGCAGTACTTC
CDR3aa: CASRVRVYEQYF

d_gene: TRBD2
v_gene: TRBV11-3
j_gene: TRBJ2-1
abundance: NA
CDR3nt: TGTGCCAGCAGCCTTAGCGGGGGGCGATGGGATGAGCAGTTCTTC
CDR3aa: CASSLSGGRWDEQFF

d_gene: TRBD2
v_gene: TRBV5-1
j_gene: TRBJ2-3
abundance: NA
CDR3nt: TGCGCCAGCAGCTTGGCTAGCGGGGGACAGCAGTATTTT
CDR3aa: CASSLASGGQQYF

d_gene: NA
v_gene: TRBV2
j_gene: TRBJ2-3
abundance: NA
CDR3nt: TGTGCCAGCAGCGGGATCCACACAGATACGCAGTATTTT
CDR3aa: CASSGIHTDTQYF

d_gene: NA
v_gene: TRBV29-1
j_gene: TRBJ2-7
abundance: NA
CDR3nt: TGCAGCGTTGCCGACCACTACGAGCAGTACTTC
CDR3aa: CSVADHYEQYF

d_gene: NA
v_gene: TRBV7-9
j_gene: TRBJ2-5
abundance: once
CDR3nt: TGTGCCAGCAGCTTAGCGCTCCCTAGCCTGGAGACCCAGTACTTC
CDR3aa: CASSLALPSLETQYF

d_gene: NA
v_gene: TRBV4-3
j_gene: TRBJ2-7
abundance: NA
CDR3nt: TGCGCCAGCAGCCAAGACAGGGACTCCTACGAGCAGTACTTC
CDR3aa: CASSQDRDSYEQYF

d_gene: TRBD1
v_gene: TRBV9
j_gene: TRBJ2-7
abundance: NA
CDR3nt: TGTGCCAGCAGCTTTAGGACAGGTGCCGACGAGCAGTACTTC
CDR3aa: CASSFRTGADEQYF

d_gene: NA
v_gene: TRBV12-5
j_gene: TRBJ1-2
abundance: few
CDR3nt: TGTGCTAGTGGTGGGACCTTGGGCTATGGCTACACCTTC
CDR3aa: CASGGTLGYGYTF

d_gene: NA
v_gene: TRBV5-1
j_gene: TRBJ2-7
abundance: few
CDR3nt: TGCGCCAGCAGCCCAAGACCGACTAGGGCCTACGAGCAGTACTTC
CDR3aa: CASSPRPTRAYEQYF

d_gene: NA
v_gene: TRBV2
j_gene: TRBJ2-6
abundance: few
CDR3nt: TGTGCCAGCACCACTAGTCCTGTCAACGTCCTGACTTTC
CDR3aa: CASTTSPVNVLTF

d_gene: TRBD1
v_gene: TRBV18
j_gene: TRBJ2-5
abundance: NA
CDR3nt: TGTGCCAGCTCACTCAGACAGGGGGAGACCCAGTACTTC
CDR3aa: CASSLRQGETQYF

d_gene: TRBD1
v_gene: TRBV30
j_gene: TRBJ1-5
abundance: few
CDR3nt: TGTGCCTGGAGTGGGGGACAGGGGGACAATCAGCCCCAGCATTTT
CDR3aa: CAWSGGQGDNQPQHF

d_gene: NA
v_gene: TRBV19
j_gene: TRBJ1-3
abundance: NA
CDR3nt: TGTGCCAGTAGCGTAGGGCGCACCGCCTCTGGAAACACCATATATTTT
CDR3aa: CASSVGRTASGNTIYF

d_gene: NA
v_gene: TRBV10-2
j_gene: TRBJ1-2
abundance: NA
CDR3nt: TGCGCCAGCAGTGAGTCGGGCAGGGAAGGATCCTATGGCTACACCTTC
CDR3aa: CASSESGREGSYGYTF

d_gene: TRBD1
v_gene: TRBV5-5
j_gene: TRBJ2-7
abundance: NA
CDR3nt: TGTGCCAGCGCGGGACAGGGACTAACCTACGAGCAGTACTTC
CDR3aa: CASAGQGLTYEQYF

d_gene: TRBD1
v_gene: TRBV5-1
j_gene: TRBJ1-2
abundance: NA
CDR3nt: TGCGCCAGCAGCCCAGACAGGGTTCGCTATGGCTACACCTTC
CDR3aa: CASSPDRVRYGYTF

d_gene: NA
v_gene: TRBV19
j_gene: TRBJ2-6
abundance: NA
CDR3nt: TGTGCCAGTAGTATAGGTCGGGCTGGGGCCAACGTCCTGACTTTC
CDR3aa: CASSIGRAGANVLTF

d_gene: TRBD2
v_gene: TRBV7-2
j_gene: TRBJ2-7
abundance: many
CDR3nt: TGTGCCAGCAGCTTGGTCGCCGGAACTAGCGGGAGCTACGAGCAGTACTTC
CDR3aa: CASSLVAGTSGSYEQYF

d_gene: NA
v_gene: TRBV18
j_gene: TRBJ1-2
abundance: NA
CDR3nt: TGTGCCAGCTCACCACCAAACAGGGCAGATGGCTACACCTTC
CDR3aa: CASSPPNRADGYTF

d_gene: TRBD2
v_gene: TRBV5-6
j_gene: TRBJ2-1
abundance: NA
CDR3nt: TGTGCCAGCAGCCTACAGGAGACTAGCGGGAGGGCCCAGCAGTTCTTC
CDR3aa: CASSLQETSGRAQQFF

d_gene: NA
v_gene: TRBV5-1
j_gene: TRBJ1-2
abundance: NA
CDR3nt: TGCGCCAGCAGCGCCGGGGCGGACTATGGCTACACCTTC
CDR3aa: CASSAGADYGYTF

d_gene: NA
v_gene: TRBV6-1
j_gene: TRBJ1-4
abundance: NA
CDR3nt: TGTGCCAGCAGTGGCCTTTCCGGGGAACAGAATGAAAAACTGTTTTTT
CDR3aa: CASSGLSGEQNEKLFF

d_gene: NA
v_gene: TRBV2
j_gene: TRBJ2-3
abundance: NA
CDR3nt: TGTGCCAGCAAGGGACTCAGCACAGATACGCAGTATTTT
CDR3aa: CASKGLSTDTQYF

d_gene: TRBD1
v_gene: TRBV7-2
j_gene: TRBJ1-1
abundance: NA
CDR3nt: TGTGCCAGCAGCTTGGACAGGGCGGTGGCTTTCTTT
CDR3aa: CASSLDRAVAFF

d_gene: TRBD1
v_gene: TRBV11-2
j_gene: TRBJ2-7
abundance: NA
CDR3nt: TGTGCCAGCAGATGGACAGGGAACTACGAGCAGTACTTC
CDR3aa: CASRWTGNYEQYF

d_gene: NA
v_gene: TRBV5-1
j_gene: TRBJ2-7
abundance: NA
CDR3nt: TGCGCCAGCAGGTGGAATCCGGACGGCTACGAGCAGTACTTC
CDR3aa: CASRWNPDGYEQYF

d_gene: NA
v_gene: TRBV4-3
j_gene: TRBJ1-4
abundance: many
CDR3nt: TGCGCCAGCAGCCAAGTCGCGAGCAAACTGTTTTTT
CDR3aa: CASSQVASKLFF

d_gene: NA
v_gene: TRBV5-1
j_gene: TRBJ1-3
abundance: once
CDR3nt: TGCGCCAGCAGCTTGAATGGGGCCGGTGGAAACACCATATATTTT
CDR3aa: CASSLNGAGGNTIYF

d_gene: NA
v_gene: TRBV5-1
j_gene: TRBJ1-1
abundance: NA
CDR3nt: TGCGCCAGCAGCTTCGGTCCATCCCCTGAAGCTTTCTTT
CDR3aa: CASSFGPSPEAFF

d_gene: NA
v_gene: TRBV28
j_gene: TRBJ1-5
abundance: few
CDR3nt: TGTGCCAGCAGCGGGACCAGGGGTCAGCCCCAGCATTTT
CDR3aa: CASSGTRGQPQHF

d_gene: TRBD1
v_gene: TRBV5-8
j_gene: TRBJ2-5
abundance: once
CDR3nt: TGTGCCAGCAGCCCACGGACAGGGGGGAGAGAGACCCAGTACTTC
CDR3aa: CASSPRTGGRETQYF

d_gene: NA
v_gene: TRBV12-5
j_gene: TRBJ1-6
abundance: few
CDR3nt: TGTGCTAGTGGCGTCGGAAACAATTCACCCCTCCACTTT
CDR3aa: CASGVGNNSPLHF

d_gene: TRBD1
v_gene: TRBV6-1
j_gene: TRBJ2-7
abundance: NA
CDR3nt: TGTGCCAGCAGTGGGACAGGGGGCTCTCTCTACGAGCAGTACTTC
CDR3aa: CASSGTGGSLYEQYF

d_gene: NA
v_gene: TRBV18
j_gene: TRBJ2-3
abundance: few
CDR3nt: TGTGCCAGCTCACCAGCGTCCCGCACAGATACGCAGTATTTT
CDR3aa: CASSPASRTDTQYF

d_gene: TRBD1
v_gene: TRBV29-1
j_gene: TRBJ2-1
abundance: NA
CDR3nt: TGCAGCGCCCAGGGGGACAGGGGTAGGATAGCCTACAATGAGCAGTTCTTC
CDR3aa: CSAQGDRGRIAYNEQFF

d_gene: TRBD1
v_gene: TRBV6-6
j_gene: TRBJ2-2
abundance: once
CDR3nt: TGTGCCAGCCAAATGAGGACAGGGGGCGGCACCGGGGAGCTGTTTTTT
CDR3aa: CASQMRTGGGTGELFF